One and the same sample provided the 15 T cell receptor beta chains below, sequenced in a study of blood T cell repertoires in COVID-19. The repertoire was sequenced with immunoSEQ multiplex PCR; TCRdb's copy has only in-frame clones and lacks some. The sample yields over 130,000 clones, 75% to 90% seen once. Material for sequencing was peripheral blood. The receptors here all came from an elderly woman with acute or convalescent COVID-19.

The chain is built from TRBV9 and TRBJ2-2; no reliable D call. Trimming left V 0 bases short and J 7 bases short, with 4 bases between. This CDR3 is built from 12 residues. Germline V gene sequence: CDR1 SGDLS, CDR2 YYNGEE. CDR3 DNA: TGTGCCAGCAGCGTAGGTCTCGGGGAGCTGTTTTTT. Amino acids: CASSVGLGELFF. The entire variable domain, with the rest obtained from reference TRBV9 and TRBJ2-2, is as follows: DSGVTQTPKHLITATGQRVTLRCSPRSGDLSVYWYQQSLDQGLQFLIQYYNGEERAKGNILERFSAQQFPDLHSELNLSSLELGDSALYFCASSVGLGELFFGEGSRLTVL.

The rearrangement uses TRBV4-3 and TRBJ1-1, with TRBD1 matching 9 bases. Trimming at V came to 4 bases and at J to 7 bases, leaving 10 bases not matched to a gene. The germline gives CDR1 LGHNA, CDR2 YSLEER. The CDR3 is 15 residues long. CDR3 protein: CASSREGRQGDEAFF. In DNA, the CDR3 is TGCGCCAGCAGCCGGGAGGGGAGACAGGGGGATGAAGCTTTCTTT.

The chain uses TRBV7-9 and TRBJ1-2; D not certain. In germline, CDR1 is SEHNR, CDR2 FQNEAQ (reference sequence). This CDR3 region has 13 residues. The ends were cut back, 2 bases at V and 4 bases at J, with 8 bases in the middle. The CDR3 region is CASSLSYGYGYTF. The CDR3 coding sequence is TGTGCCAGCAGCTTATCGTACGGCTATGGCTACACCTTC.

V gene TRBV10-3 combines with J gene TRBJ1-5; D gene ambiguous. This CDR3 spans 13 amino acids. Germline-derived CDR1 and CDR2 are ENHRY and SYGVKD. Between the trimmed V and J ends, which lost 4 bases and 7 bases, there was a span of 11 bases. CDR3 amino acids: CAISGAKEQPQHF. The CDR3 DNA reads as TGTGCCATCAGTGGGGCCAAGGAACAGCCCCAGCATTTT.

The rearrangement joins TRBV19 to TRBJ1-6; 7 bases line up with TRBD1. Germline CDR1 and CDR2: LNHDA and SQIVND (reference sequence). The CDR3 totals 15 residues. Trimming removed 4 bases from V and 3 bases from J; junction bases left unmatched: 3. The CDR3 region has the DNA TGTGCCAGTAGTAATCGGGACAGCTATAATTCACCCCTCCACTTT. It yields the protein CASSNRDSYNSPLHF.

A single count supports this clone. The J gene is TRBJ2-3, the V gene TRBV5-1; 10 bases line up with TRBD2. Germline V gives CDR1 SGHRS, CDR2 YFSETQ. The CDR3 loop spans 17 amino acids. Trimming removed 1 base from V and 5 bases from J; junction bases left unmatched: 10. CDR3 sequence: CASSLNLAGAEGDTQYF. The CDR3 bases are TGCGCCAGCAGCTTGAACCTAGCGGGGGCAGAAGGAGATACGCAGTATTTT.

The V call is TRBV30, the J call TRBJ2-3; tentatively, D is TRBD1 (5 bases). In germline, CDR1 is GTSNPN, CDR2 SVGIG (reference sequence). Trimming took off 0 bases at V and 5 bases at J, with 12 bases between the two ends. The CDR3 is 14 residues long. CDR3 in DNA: TGTGCCTGGAGTGTAGGGGCCGGGCTAGATACGCAGTATTTT. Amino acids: CAWSVGAGLDTQYF.

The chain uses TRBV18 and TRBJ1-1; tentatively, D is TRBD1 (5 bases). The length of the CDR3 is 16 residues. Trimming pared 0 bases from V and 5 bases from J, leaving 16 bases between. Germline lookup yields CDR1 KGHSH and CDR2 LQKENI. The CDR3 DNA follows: TGTGCCAGCTCACCACCGGACGGGGGAAGGTGGACTGAAGCTTTCTTT. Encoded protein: CASSPPDGGRWTEAFF. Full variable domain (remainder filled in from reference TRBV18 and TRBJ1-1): NAGVMQNPRHLVRRRGQEARLRCSPMKGHSHVYWYRQLPEEGLKFMVYLQKENIIDESGMPKERFSAEFPKEGPSILRIQQVVRGDSAAYFCASSPPDGGRWTEAFFGQGTRLTVV.

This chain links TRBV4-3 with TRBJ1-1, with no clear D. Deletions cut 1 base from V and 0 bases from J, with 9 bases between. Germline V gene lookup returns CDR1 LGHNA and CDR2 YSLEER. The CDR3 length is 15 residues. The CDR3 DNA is TGCGCCAGCAGCCAAGGGCAGCGGGTGAACACTGAAGCTTTCTTT. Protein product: CASSQGQRVNTEAFF.

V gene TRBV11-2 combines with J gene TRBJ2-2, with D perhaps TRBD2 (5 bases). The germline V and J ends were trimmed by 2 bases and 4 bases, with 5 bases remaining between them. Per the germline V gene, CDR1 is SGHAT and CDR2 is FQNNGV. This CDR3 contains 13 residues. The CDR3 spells CASSLLATGELFF. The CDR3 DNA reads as TGTGCCAGCAGCTTACTAGCCACCGGGGAGCTGTTTTTT.

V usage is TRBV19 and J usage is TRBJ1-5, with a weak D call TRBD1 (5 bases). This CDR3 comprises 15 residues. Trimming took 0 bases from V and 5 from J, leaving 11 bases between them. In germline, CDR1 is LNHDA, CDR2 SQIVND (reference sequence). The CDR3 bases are TGTGCCAGTAGTATAGATCGCCGGGGGGATCAGCCCCAGCATTTT. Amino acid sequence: CASSIDRRGDQPQHF.

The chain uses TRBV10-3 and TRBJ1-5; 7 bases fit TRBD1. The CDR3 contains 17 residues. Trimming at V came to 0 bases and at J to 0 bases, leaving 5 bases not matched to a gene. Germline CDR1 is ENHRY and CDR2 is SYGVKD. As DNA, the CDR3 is TGTGCCATCAGTGAGTCAGACAGGGCGTCTAGCAATCAGCCCCAGCATTTT. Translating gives CAISESDRASSNQPQHF.

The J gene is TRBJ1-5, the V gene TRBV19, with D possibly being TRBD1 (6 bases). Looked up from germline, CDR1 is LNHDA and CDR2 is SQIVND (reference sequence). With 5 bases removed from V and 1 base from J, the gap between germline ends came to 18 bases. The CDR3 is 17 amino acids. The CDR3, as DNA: TGTGCCAGTAGTGCGGGGGGGGGCGCGAGGAGCAATCAGCCCCAGCATTTT. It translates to CASSAGGGARSNQPQHF.

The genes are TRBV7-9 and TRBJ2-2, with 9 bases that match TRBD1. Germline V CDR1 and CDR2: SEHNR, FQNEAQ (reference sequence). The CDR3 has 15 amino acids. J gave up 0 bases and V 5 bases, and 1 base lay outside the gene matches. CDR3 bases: TGTGCCAGCAGCCGGGACAGGGCGAACACCGGGGAGCTGTTTTTT. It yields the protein CASSRDRANTGELFF.

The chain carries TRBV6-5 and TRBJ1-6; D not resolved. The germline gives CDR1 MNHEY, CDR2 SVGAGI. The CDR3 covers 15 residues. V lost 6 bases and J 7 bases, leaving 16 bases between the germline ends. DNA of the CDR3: TGTGCCAGCAGACCCCCTCGCTTAGAAAATTCACCCCTCCACTTT. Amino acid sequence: CASRPPRLENSPLHF.